These 20 T cell receptor beta chains share one sample of origin, sequenced in a study of beta chain features in type 1 diabetes. Expressed TCRB transcripts were sequenced, since all the RNA that had been isolated was reverse transcribed. The assay was immunoSEQ multiplex PCR, and TCRdb's table has in-frame clones only and misses some. The sample contains over 40,000 clones, around 52% of which appear only once. The sequencing sample was made of Tregs from blood. Receptors originate from a woman aged 18 to 35 in good health.

The chain uses TRBV7-2 and TRBJ1-5; possible D gene TRBD1, 6 bases. The CDR3 loop spans 17 amino acids. Germline CDR1 is SGHTA and CDR2 is FQGNSA. V was pared by 4 bases and J by 3 bases, with 19 bases between. CDR3 region: CASSSVGGEGLNQPQHF. In nucleotides, the CDR3 is TGTGCCAGCAGCTCAGTAGGGGGGGAAGGCCTCAATCAGCCCCAGCATTTT. The full variable domain, rest sourced from reference TRBV7-2 and TRBJ1-5, is GAGVSQSPSNKVTEKGKDVELRCDPISGHTALYWYRQSLGQGLEFLIYFQGNSAPDKSGLPSDRFSAERTGGSVSTLTIQRTQQEDSAVYLCASSSVGGEGLNQPQHFGDGTRLSIL.

This clone occurred a few times. The chain is built from TRBV5-5 and TRBJ2-3; 11 bases map to TRBD2. CDR1 is SGHKS, CDR2 YYEKEE, per germline (reference sequence). The J segment lost 8 bases and the V segment lost 7 bases, leaving 12 bases of the junction unmatched. The CDR3 runs to 15 residues. The CDR3 spells CASGVAGGQLRTQYF. In nucleotides, the CDR3 is TGTGCCAGCGGAGTAGCGGGAGGGCAACTGCGTACGCAGTATTTT.

The chain links TRBV7-9 to TRBJ2-5; possibly TRBD1 for D (6 bases). The J call is uncertain, as TRBJ2-7 better fits the DNA end. CDR3 length: 14 amino acids. Germline V gives CDR1 SEHNR, CDR2 FQNEAQ (reference sequence). In DNA, the CDR3 is TGTGCCAGCAGGACACAGGGTACGACCTACGAGCAGTACTTC. This translates into CASRTQGTTYEQYF.

CDR3 loop: CASSPPKSASNHEQYF. The CDR3 coding sequence is TGTGCCAGCTCACCACCCAAAAGCGCTAGCAACCACGAGCAGTACTTC. The chain employs TRBV18 and TRBJ2-7, with D tentatively TRBD2 (5 bases). Trimming shortened V by 0 bases and J by 5 bases, and 17 bases separated the two germline ends. The CDR3 runs 16 residues. Germline CDR1 is KGHSH and CDR2 is LQKENI.

This chain links TRBV19 with TRBJ2-2; 8 nucleotides agree with TRBD1. Germline lookup yields CDR1 LNHDA and CDR2 SQIVND (reference sequence). Trimming cost V 6 bases and J 2 bases; bases outside gene matches: 11. This CDR3 is 17 amino acids long. The CDR3 reads CASSMTGARENTGELFF. The DNA for the CDR3 is TGTGCCAGTAGCATGACAGGGGCGCGGGAAAACACCGGGGAGCTGTTTTTT. The variable domain in full, completed from reference TRBV19 and TRBJ2-2, reads DGGITQSPKYLFRKEGQNVTLSCEQNLNHDAMYWYRQDPGQGLRLIYYSQIVNDFQKGDIAEGYSVSREKKESFPLTVTSAQKNPTAFYLCASSMTGARENTGELFFGEGSRLTVL.

The chain joins TRBV30 to TRBJ1-1; no clear D. CDR1 and CDR2 from the germline V gene are GTSNPN and SVGIG (reference sequence). Trimming left V 6 bases short and J 1 base short, with 6 bases between. The CDR3 runs 11 residues. CDR3 in amino acids: CACQENTEAFF. CDR3 bases: TGTGCCTGCCAGGAGAACACTGAAGCTTTCTTT.

The chain recombines TRBV10-1 with TRBJ2-2, with a tentative D call TRBD1 (6 bases). Germline CDR1 reads WNHNN; CDR2 reads SYGVQD (reference sequence). V gave up 2 bases and J gave up 4 bases, with 14 bases separating them. This CDR3 has 16 residues. The CDR3 loop reads CASSELTGSGTGELFF. The CDR3 DNA is TGCGCCAGCAGTGAGCTCACAGGGTCGGGCACCGGGGAGCTGTTTTTT.

CDR3 in DNA: TGCAGTGCTGCTAGAGAGACCCAGTACTTC. Its protein product is CSAARETQYF. This rearrangement joins TRBV20-1 to TRBJ2-5; D gene ambiguous. The CDR3 consists of 10 residues. V dropped 5 bases and J dropped 4 bases, with 5 bases sitting between them. Germline V gene sequence: CDR1 DFQATT, CDR2 SNEGSKA (reference sequence).

The V call is TRBV28, the J call TRBJ2-2; D possibly corresponds to TRBD2 (6 bases). The germline V gene has CDR1 MDHEN and CDR2 SYDVKM. CDR3 length: 14 amino acids. V lost 6 bases and J lost 2, with 10 bases in between. CDR3 sequence: CASRDGGNTGELFF. Written as DNA, the CDR3 is TGTGCCAGCAGGGACGGGGGTAACACCGGGGAGCTGTTTTTT.

This chain joins TRBV29-1 and TRBJ2-6; D not certain. V lost 6 bases and J 0 bases, leaving 12 bases between the germline ends. CDR3 length: 15 residues. The germline gives CDR1 SQVTM, CDR2 ANQGSEA. The DNA of the CDR3 is TGCAGCGTCCTACCCCTCGCCTCTGGGGCCAACGTCCTGACTTTC. Translated: CSVLPLASGANVLTF.

The chain employs TRBV23-1 and TRBJ1-5; possible D gene TRBD1, 6 bases. TRBV23-1 is an ORF; its function is uncertain. The CDR3 contains 16 residues. V shed 2 bases and J shed 3 bases, with 14 bases lying between them. In DNA form, the CDR3 reads TGCGCCAGCAGTCAACCCAAAGGACAGAACAATCAGCCCCAGCATTTT. Protein sequence: CASSQPKGQNNQPQHF.

The chain's CDR3 is CASSQDVSGRANEQFF. The CDR3 region has the DNA TGCGCCAGCAGCCAAGATGTCAGCGGGAGGGCGAATGAGCAGTTCTTC. V gene TRBV4-1 combines with J gene TRBJ2-1; 10 nucleotides align to TRBD2. CDR1 and CDR2 from the germline V gene are MGHRA and YSYEKL. The CDR3 runs to 16 residues. The V gene end was trimmed by 0 bases and the J gene end by 7 bases; junction bases not matched to a gene: 6.

V gene TRBV28 combines with J gene TRBJ2-1; TRBD2 matches at 9 bases. Trimming cost V 3 bases and J 3 bases; bases outside gene matches: 9. The CDR3 contains 17 residues. Germline assignment: CDR1 MDHEN and CDR2 SYDVKM. The CDR3 DNA follows: TGTGCCAGCAGTTTTTTAGCGGGAGAGAAGTACTACAATGAGCAGTTCTTC. Translating gives CASSFLAGEKYYNEQFF. The full variable domain, rest sourced from reference TRBV28 and TRBJ2-1, is DVKVTQSSRYLVKRTGEKVFLECVQDMDHENMFWYRQDPGLGLRLIYFSYDVKMKEKGDIPEGYSVSREKKERFSLILESASTNQTSMYLCASSFLAGEKYYNEQFFGPGTRLTVL.

This clone has only a few counts. The sample carries other DNA sequences with the same CDR3. The chain has TRBV29-1 and TRBJ2-3; 9 nucleotides match TRBD1. This CDR3 is built from 16 residues. V shed 4 bases, J shed 0 bases, and the junction held 8 bases outside the gene matches. Germline CDR1 and CDR2: SQVTM and ANQGSEA. The DNA of the CDR3 is TGCAGCGTTGGACAGGGGGAAAGCGATAGCACAGATACGCAGTATTTT. Protein product: CSVGQGESDSTDTQYF.

The chain employs TRBV14 and TRBJ2-6; the D gene is possibly TRBD2 (6 bases). Germline V gives CDR1 SGHDN, CDR2 FVKESK. This CDR3 has 20 residues. V was clipped by 0 bases and J by 0 bases, with 18 bases between them. The CDR3 nucleotides are TGTGCCAGCAGCCAAGATCGGGGGACTCCTACCTACTCTGGGGCCAACGTCCTGACTTTC. This encodes CASSQDRGTPTYSGANVLTF.

The J gene is TRBJ1-2, the V gene TRBV28, with unresolved D. CDR1 and CDR2 from the germline V gene are MDHEN and SYDVKM. There are 13 residues in the CDR3. The V end lost 5 bases, the J end lost 5 bases, and 12 bases lay between the germline ends. The CDR3 sequence: CASSPNLRYGYTF. CDR3 DNA sequence: TGTGCCAGCAGTCCCAACCTCCGGTATGGCTACACCTTC.

The V gene is TRBV10-3, the J gene TRBJ2-1; no clear D gene. CDR3 length: 15 amino acids. The V gene's germline CDR1 is ENHRY and CDR2 SYGVKD. Trimming stripped 3 bases from V and 0 bases from J, with 9 bases between. The CDR3: CAISEDWSSYNEQFF. CDR3 in DNA: TGTGCCATCAGTGAAGACTGGAGCTCCTACAATGAGCAGTTCTTC.

In this sample, this clone turned up a few times. The chain combines TRBV28 with TRBJ2-1; 8 bases align to TRBD2. The CDR3 loop spans 15 amino acids. Trimming took 4 bases from V and 5 from J; bases not matched to a gene: 7. The V gene's germline CDR1 is MDHEN and CDR2 SYDVKM. The CDR3 protein is CASSSLAGYDNEQFF. The CDR3 coding sequence is TGTGCCAGCAGTTCTCTAGCGGGCTACGACAATGAGCAGTTCTTC. The full variable domain, its missing parts supplied by reference TRBV28 and TRBJ2-1, is DVKVTQSSRYLVKRTGEKVFLECVQDMDHENMFWYRQDPGLGLRLIYFSYDVKMKEKGDIPEGYSVSREKKERFSLILESASTNQTSMYLCASSSLAGYDNEQFFGPGTRLTVL.

The chain couples TRBV13 to TRBJ1-3; no reliable D call. Per germline, CDR1 PRHDT and CDR2 FYEKMQ (reference sequence). V was pared by 2 bases and J by 0 bases, with 17 bases between. CDR3 length: 18 residues. The CDR3 sequence is CASSLKWRRRSSGNTIYF. DNA for the CDR3: TGTGCCAGCAGCTTAAAATGGAGGCGCAGGAGCTCTGGAAACACCATATATTTT.

This chain joins TRBV6-5 and TRBJ2-3; TRBD2 aligns across 9 bases. Germline assignment: CDR1 MNHEY and CDR2 SVGAGI. The CDR3 runs 15 residues. V gave up 6 bases and J gave up 3 bases; unmatched junction bases: 7. The CDR3 spells CASRYAGGPTDTQYF. CDR3 sequence (DNA): TGTGCCAGCAGGTACGCGGGAGGGCCAACAGATACGCAGTATTTT.